This TCR beta chain was obtained from a study of blood T cell repertoires in COVID-19. Study-level information: Samples representing acute and convalescent COVID-19 were sourced from the United States, Italy and Spain.

How the authors handled the data: Amplifying reference gene primers gave estimates of nucleated cell counts. The table came from immunoSEQ multiplex PCR; TCRdb's copy has only in-frame clones and leaves some out. V and J calls and clone size come straight from that table; D and trimming were deduced from the DNA. Of around 140,000 clones in the sample, 75% to 90% are singletons; the top ten hold roughly 2.5%. This receptor was taken from a man over 45 with active COVID-19. Sequencing input: peripheral blood.

The CDR3, as DNA: TGTGCCAGCAGTCCCTCCGGGATCCGGGGGGGTGAAAAACTGTTTTTT. It codes for CASSPSGIRGGEKLFF. The chain is built from TRBV27 and TRBJ1-4, with D tentatively TRBD1 (5 bases). CDR3 length: 16 residues. V was trimmed by 5 bases and J by 7 bases, leaving 20 bases between them. Germline V gene lookup returns CDR1 MNHEY and CDR2 SMNVEV (reference sequence).